The next 20 T cell receptor beta chains were all read from a single sample in a study of T cells in Graves' hyperthyroidism and ophthalmopathy. Amplification of TCR beta CDR3 regions used RNA as the template. HTBI primers were the set used in a first-round RT-PCR of the TCR CDR3. One entry per CDR3 protein, called by TCRdb with MiXCR from the multiplex PCR reads. This table holds some 760,000 distinct CDR3 sequences, approximately 15% found once. Material: blood. Every receptor here comes from a woman aged 18-29 years with Graves' hyperthyroidism.

A few counts support this clonotype. The chain has TRBV6-4 and TRBJ1-5; no clear D gene. The germline V gene has CDR1 MRHNA and CDR2 SNTAGT. CDR3 length: 13 amino acids. V was trimmed by 5 bases and J by 4 bases, leaving 9 bases between them. The CDR3 region is CASSSEINQPQHF. DNA for the CDR3: TGTGCCAGCAGTTCAGAGATTAATCAGCCCCAGCATTTT.

This clonotype was recorded a few times. V usage is TRBV7-2 and J usage is TRBJ2-3; D might be TRBD1 (7 bases). V lost 4 bases, J lost 14 bases, and 19 bases lay in between. Germline V gives CDR1 SGHTA, CDR2 FQGNSA. The CDR3 has 13 residues. In DNA form, the CDR3 reads TGTGCCAGCAGCTCCGAACAGGGGCGACTAGGGTATTTT. Translated: CASSSEQGRLGYF.

The V gene is TRBV6-1, the J gene TRBJ1-2, with 8 nucleotides matching TRBD1. Germline CDR1 is MNHNS and CDR2 is SASEGT. The CDR3 contains 15 residues. After removal of 9 bases from V and 6 bases from J, the junction contained 15 bases not matched to a gene. CDR3 DNA: TGTGCCAGTAGAAAGAGTCTGGACAGGGTGGATGGCTACACCTTC. It specifies CASRKSLDRVDGYTF.

Concerning this clonotype: A much larger clone lies one base from this, so it may be a read error. This is likely a read error, given that the CDR3 carries no conserved phenylalanine or tryptophan at its end. This chain uses TRBV28 with TRBJ2-5, with a weak D call TRBD1 (6 bases). V shed 2 bases and J shed 5 bases, with 21 bases lying between them. Germline V gene sequence: CDR1 MDHEN, CDR2 SYDVKM. The CDR3 extends over 17 amino acids. The CDR3 DNA follows: TGTGCCAGCAGTTTAGACCCCGAAACAGGGTTGGGGGAGACCCAGTACCTC. This translates into CASSLDPETGLGETQYL.

The sample holds many counts of this clonotype. This chain's CDR3 is CASRSVAGRASNEQFF. The DNA of the CDR3 is TGTGCCAGCAGATCCGTAGCGGGGAGGGCCAGCAATGAGCAGTTCTTC. The chain joins TRBV11-2 to TRBJ2-1, with 8 bases aligning to TRBD2. The J segment lost 6 bases and the V segment lost 6 bases, leaving 13 bases of the junction unmatched. The CDR3 runs to 16 residues. Germline CDR1 is SGHAT and CDR2 is FQNNGV.

This chain uses TRBV7-9 with TRBJ2-7; 10 bases line up with TRBD2. The CDR3 consists of 13 residues. V lost 10 bases, J lost 3 bases, and 6 bases stayed unmatched. Germline V CDR1 and CDR2: SEHNR, FQNEAQ (reference sequence). This CDR3 reads CATGASGSYEQYF. As DNA, the CDR3 is TGTGCCACCGGGGCTAGCGGGAGCTACGAGCAGTACTTC.

The J gene is TRBJ2-2, the V gene TRBV30; 7 bases agree with TRBD2. Germline CDR1 is GTSNPN and CDR2 is SVGIG (reference sequence). The CDR3 contains 14 residues. The V and J ends lost 4 bases and 6 bases, in that order; junction bases with no gene match: 8. CDR3 sequence (DNA): TGTGCCTGGAAACGGGACTATTATTCCGGGGAGCTGTTTTTT. It specifies CAWKRDYYSGELFF.

This clonotype was detected ten times or more. This sequence joins TRBV4-1 and TRBJ2-1; the D is unclear. The CDR3 has 14 residues. Deletions cut 2 bases from V and 10 bases from J, with 15 bases between. Per germline, CDR1 MGHRA and CDR2 YSYEKL. In DNA, the CDR3 is TGCGCCAGCAGCCAACCCATTAACAAGACAGAGCAGTTCTTC. Amino acids: CASSQPINKTEQFF.

This clonotype appeared many times. The V gene is TRBV6-1, the J gene TRBJ2-5; no firm D call. Per germline, CDR1 MNHNS and CDR2 SASEGT. The CDR3 is 16 amino acids. With 5 bases removed from V and 1 base from J, the gap between germline ends came to 17 bases. CDR3 in DNA: TGTGCCAGCAGTAACGACTTACCTCGTTTCCAAGAGACCCAGTACTTC. Its translation is CASSNDLPRFQETQYF.

This clonotype was recorded at least ten times. V is TRBV28 and J is TRBJ1-5; D gene unclear. The V and J ends lost 3 bases and 0 bases respectively, with 27 bases between them. Germline CDR1 reads MDHEN; CDR2 reads SYDVKM. The CDR3 has 21 residues. CDR3 region: CASSFLPLRAPPLYSNQPQHF. CDR3 nucleotide sequence: TGTGCCAGCAGTTTTTTGCCCCTGCGGGCCCCCCCCTTATATAGCAATCAGCCCCAGCATTTT.

This clonotype came up a few times. V is TRBV10-3 and J is TRBJ1-1, with 7 bases fitting TRBD1. The CDR3 extends over 16 amino acids. Trimming took 6 bases from V and 3 from J; bases not matched to a gene: 13. The germline V gene encodes CDR1 ENHRY and CDR2 SYGVKD. CDR3 in amino acids: CAISGGTARMDTEAFF. CDR3 coding DNA: TGTGCCATCAGCGGGGGGACAGCCAGAATGGACACTGAAGCTTTCTTT.

This clonotype was observed a few times. The chain links TRBV18 to TRBJ2-7, with D maybe TRBD1 (5 bases). The CDR3 runs to 15 residues. CDR1 is KGHSH and CDR2 is LQKENI in the germline V gene. V was shortened by 3 bases and J by 4 bases, with 16 bases between the two germline ends. CDR3 region: CASSPTDTAGYEQYF. The CDR3, as DNA: TGTGCCAGCTCACCGACCGACACTGCAGGGTACGAGCAGTACTTC.

This clonotype was observed a few times. V is TRBV10-3 and J is TRBJ1-1, with TRBD1 as a possible D gene (5 bases). The germline V gene encodes CDR1 ENHRY and CDR2 SYGVKD. This CDR3 spans 15 amino acids. V shed 3 bases and J shed 5 bases, with 16 bases lying between them. The CDR3 protein is CAISDQGRMRTEAFF. The CDR3 nucleotides are TGTGCCATCAGTGACCAGGGTAGGATGAGAACTGAAGCTTTCTTT.

The V call is TRBV19, the J call TRBJ1-1; D remains ambiguous. This CDR3 has 14 residues. Germline loops: CDR1 LNHDA, CDR2 SQIVND (reference sequence). Trimming took 7 bases from V and 4 from J, leaving 16 bases between them. CDR3 nucleotides: TGTGCCAGTATGATAAAGGGTGGCGGCACTGAAGCTTTCTTT. Its translation is CASMIKGGGTEAFF.

This clonotype turned up a few times. The J gene is TRBJ2-6, the V gene TRBV28, with unresolved D. V was shortened by 6 bases and J by 6 bases, with 9 bases between the two germline ends. This CDR3 has 13 amino acids. Germline V gives CDR1 MDHEN, CDR2 SYDVKM. The CDR3: CASSLVEANVLTF. The CDR3 nucleotides read TGTGCCAGCAGCCTAGTAGAGGCCAACGTCCTGACTTTC. The full variable domain, completed using reference TRBV28 and TRBJ2-6, is DVKVTQSSRYLVKRTGEKVFLECVQDMDHENMFWYRQDPGLGLRLIYFSYDVKMKEKGDIPEGYSVSREKKERFSLILESASTNQTSMYLCASSLVEANVLTFGAGSRLTVL.

This clonotype was seen many times. The chain uses TRBV6-1 and TRBJ2-7, with D possibly called TRBD1 or TRBD2 (6 bases each). Germline V lookup: CDR1 MNHNS, CDR2 SASEGT. The CDR3 runs to 13 residues. V shed 6 bases and J shed 2 bases, with 11 bases lying between them. The CDR3: CASRPGGAYEQYF. Here the CDR3 DNA reads TGTGCCAGCAGACCCGGGGGCGCCTACGAGCAGTACTTC.

This clonotype was recorded many times. The chain uses TRBV28 and TRBJ1-1; D is ambiguous. V gave up 5 bases and J gave up 5 bases, with 12 bases separating them. CDR3 size: 13 residues. Germline CDR1 is MDHEN and CDR2 is SYDVKM. CDR3 sequence: CASSPFSGTEAFF. The CDR3 nucleotides read TGTGCCAGCAGTCCTTTTTCGGGGACTGAAGCTTTCTTT.

In this sample, this clonotype turned up many times. The chain links TRBV30 to TRBJ2-7; 7 bases are a match to TRBD1. Germline CDR1 GTSNPN, CDR2 SVGIG (reference sequence). The CDR3 runs to 14 residues. The J segment lost 2 bases and the V segment lost 4 bases, leaving 8 bases of the junction unmatched. CDR3 nucleotides: TGTGCCTGGACCCTAAGGGGGCAGACCTACGAGCAGTACTTC. This gives the protein CAWTLRGQTYEQYF. The full variable domain, with the rest looked up from reference TRBV30 and TRBJ2-7, is SQTIHQWPATLVQPVGSPLSLECTVEGTSNPNLYWYRQAAGRGLQLLFYSVGIGQISSEVPQNLSASRPQDRQFILSSKKLLLSDSGFYLCAWTLRGQTYEQYFGPGTRLTVT.

This clonotype occurred many times. The rearrangement uses TRBV4-1 and TRBJ2-7, with TRBD2 as a possible D gene (6 bases). Trimming removed 5 bases at V and 2 bases at J, with 16 bases between. The germline gives CDR1 MGHRA, CDR2 YSYEKL. The CDR3 has 15 residues. The CDR3 reads CASSSWSGGAYEQYF. The CDR3 DNA reads as TGCGCCAGCAGCTCCTGGAGTGGAGGGGCCTACGAGCAGTACTTC.

This clonotype was detected a few times. V usage is TRBV6-2 or TRBV6-3 and J usage is TRBJ2-6; 7 bases match TRBD2. CDR3 size: 15 residues. CDR1 and CDR2 (germline): MNHEY, SVGEGT. V was clipped by 6 bases and J by 4 bases; unmatched bases: 6. The CDR3 nucleotides read TGTGCCAGCAGGGGAGGGGTTTCGGGGGCCAACGTCCTGACTTTC. Translation: CASRGGVSGANVLTF.